This T cell receptor beta chain was observed in a study of T cell changes during pregnancy in multiple sclerosis. The protocol was immunoSEQ multiplex PCR, while the TCRdb copy is restricted to in-frame clones and leaves out a portion. The table includes about 34,000 clones, over 85% detected once. The starting material was CD8+ T cells from peripheral blood mononuclear cells, obtained in the third trimester of pregnancy. The receptor was isolated from a female donor with multiple sclerosis, enrolled in a pregnancy study.

This chain's CDR3 is CASSVEGRTTTNEKLFF. The CDR3 bases are TGTGCCAGCAGCGTAGAAGGCAGGACAACAACTAATGAAAAACTGTTTTTT. V and J are TRBV9 and TRBJ1-4; tentative D call: TRBD1 (5 bases). V was trimmed by 0 bases and J by 0 bases, leaving 12 bases between them. The CDR3 extends over 17 amino acids. CDR1 and CDR2 (germline): SGDLS, YYNGEE. The full variable domain, its missing parts supplied by reference TRBV9 and TRBJ1-4, is DSGVTQTPKHLITATGQRVTLRCSPRSGDLSVYWYQQSLDQGLQFLIQYYNGEERAKGNILERFSAQQFPDLHSELNLSSLELGDSALYFCASSVEGRTTTNEKLFFGSGTQLSVL.